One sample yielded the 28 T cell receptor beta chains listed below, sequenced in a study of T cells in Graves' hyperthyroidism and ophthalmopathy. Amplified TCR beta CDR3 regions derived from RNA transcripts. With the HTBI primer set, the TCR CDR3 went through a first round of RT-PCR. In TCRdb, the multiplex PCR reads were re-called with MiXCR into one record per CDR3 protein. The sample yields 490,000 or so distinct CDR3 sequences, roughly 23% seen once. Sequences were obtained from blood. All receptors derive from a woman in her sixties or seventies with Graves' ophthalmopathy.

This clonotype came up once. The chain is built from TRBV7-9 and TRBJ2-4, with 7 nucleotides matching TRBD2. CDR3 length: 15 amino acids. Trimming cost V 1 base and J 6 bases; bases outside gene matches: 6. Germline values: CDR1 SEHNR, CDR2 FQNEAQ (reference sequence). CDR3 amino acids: CASSLGGGRTNIQYF. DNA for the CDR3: TGTGCCAGCAGCTTAGGTGGCGGGAGAACAAACATTCAGTACTTC.

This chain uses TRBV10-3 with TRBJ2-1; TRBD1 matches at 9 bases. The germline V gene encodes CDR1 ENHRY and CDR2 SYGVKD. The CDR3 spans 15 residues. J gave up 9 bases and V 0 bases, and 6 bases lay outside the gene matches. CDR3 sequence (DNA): TGTGCCATCAGTGAGTCGCGACAGGGGGGAACTGAGCAGTTCTTC. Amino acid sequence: CAISESRQGGTEQFF.

CDR3 DNA: TGCAGTGCTGGAATGACAGGGGTCGAGACCCAGTACTTC. Translated: CSAGMTGVETQYF. The rearrangement links TRBV20-1 to TRBJ2-5; 8 nucleotides agree with TRBD1. The V gene's germline CDR1 is DFQATT and CDR2 SNEGSKA (reference sequence). The CDR3 loop spans 13 amino acids. V lost 5 bases to trimming and J lost 5 bases; unmatched junction nucleotides: 7.

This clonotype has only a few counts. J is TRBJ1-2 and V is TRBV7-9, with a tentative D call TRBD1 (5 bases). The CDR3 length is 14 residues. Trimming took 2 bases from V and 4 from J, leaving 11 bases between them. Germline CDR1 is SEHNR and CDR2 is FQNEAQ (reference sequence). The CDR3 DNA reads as TGTGCCAGCAGCTTACCGGACAACCCCTATGGCTACACCTTC. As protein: CASSLPDNPYGYTF.

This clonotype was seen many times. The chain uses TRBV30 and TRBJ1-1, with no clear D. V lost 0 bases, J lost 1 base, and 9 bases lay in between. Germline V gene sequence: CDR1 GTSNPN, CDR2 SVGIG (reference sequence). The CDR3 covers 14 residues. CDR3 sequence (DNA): TGTGCCTGGAGTGTACTGGACCGGAACACTGAAGCTTTCTTT. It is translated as CAWSVLDRNTEAFF.

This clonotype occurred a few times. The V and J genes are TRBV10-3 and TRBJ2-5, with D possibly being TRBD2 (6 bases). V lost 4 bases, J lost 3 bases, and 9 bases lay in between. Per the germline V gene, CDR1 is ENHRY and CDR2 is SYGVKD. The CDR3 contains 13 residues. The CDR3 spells CAISAGTEETQYF. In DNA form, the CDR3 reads TGTGCCATCAGTGCTGGGACTGAAGAGACCCAGTACTTC.

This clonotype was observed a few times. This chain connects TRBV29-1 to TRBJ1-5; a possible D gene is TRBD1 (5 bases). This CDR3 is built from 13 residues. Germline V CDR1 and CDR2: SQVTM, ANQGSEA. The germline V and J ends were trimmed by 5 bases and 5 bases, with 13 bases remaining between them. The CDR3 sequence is CSVRPGRDQPQHF. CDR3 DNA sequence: TGCAGCGTTAGACCCGGCAGGGATCAGCCCCAGCATTTT.

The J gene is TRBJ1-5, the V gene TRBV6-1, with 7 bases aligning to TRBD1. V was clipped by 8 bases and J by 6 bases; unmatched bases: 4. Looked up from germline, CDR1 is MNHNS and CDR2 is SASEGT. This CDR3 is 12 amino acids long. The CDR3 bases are TGTGCCAGCTCCAAGGGGGCTCAGCCCCAGCATTTT. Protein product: CASSKGAQPQHF.

In DNA, the CDR3 is TGTGCCACCAGCAGAGGTCTTCCCCCAAATGAGCAGTTCTTC. Its protein product is CATSRGLPPNEQFF. The rearrangement joins TRBV15 to TRBJ2-1; D is undetermined. CDR1 and CDR2 (germline): LNHNV, YYDKDF (reference sequence). Trimming stripped 1 base from V and 7 bases from J, with 11 bases between. The CDR3 totals 14 residues.

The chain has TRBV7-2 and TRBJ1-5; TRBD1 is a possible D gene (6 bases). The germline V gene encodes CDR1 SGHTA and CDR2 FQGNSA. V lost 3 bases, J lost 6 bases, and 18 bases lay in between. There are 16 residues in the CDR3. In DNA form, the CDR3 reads TGTGCCAGCAGCTTGGGGGCCAGGGGAATGGGTCAGCCCCAGCATTTT. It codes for CASSLGARGMGQPQHF. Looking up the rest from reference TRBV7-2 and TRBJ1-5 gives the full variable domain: GAGVSQSPSNKVTEKGKDVELRCDPISGHTALYWYRQSLGQGLEFLIYFQGNSAPDKSGLPSDRFSAERTGGSVSTLTIQRTQQEDSAVYLCASSLGARGMGQPQHFGDGTRLSIL.

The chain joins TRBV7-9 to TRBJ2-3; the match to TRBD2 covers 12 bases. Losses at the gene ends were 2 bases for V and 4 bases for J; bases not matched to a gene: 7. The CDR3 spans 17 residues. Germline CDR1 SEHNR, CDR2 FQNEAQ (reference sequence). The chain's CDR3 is CASSLLGLAGSSDTQYF. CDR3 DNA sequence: TGTGCCAGCAGCTTACTAGGACTAGCGGGGTCGTCAGATACGCAGTATTTT.

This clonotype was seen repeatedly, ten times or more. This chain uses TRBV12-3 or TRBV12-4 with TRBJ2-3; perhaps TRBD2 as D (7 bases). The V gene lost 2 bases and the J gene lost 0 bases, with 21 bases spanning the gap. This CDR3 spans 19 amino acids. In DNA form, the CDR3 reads TGTGCCAGCAGTTTATTTTGGGGGCGGCTAGCGGCTAGCACAGATACGCAGTATTTT. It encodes CASSLFWGRLAASTDTQYF.

Written as DNA, the CDR3 is TGTGCCTGGAGTGCGGGAAAGTCCTACGAGCAGTACTTC. It encodes CAWSAGKSYEQYF. The V and J genes are TRBV30 and TRBJ2-7; possible D gene TRBD2, 5 bases. The ends were cut back, 1 base at V and 1 base at J, with 8 bases in the middle. CDR1 is GTSNPN and CDR2 is SVGIG in the germline V gene (reference sequence). This CDR3 has 13 residues.

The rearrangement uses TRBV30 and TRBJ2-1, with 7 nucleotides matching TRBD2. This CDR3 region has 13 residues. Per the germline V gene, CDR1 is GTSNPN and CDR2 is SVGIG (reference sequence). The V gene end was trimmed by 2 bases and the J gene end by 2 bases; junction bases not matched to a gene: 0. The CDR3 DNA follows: TGTGCCTGGAGTAGCGGGACCTACAATGAGCAGTTCTTC. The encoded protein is CAWSSGTYNEQFF.

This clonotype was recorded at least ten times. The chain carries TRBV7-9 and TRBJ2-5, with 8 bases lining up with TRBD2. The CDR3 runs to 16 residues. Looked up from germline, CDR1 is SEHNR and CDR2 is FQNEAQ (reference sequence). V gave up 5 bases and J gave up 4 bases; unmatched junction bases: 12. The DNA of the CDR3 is TGTGCCAGCAGCCCAGCGGGCGGGAGGTTTGGAGAGACCCAGTACTTC. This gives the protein CASSPAGGRFGETQYF.

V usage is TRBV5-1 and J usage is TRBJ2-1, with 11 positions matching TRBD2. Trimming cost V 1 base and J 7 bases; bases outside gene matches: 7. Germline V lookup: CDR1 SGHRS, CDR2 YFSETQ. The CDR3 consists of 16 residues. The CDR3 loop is CASSLWTSGSGNEQFF. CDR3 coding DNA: TGCGCCAGCAGCTTGTGGACTAGCGGGTCTGGGAATGAGCAGTTCTTC.

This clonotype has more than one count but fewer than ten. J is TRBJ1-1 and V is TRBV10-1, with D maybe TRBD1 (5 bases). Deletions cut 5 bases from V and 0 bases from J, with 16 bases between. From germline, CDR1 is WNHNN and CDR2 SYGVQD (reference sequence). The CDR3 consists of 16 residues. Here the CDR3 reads CASSFPGRQMNTEAFF. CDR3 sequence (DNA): TGCGCCAGCAGTTTTCCGGGACGGCAAATGAACACTGAAGCTTTCTTT.

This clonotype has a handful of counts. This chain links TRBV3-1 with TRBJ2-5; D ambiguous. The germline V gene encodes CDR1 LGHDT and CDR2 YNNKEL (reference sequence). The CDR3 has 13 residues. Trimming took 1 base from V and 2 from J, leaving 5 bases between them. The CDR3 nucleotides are TGTGCCAGCAGCCAAGGAATGCAAGAGACCCAGTACTTC. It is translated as CASSQGMQETQYF.

In DNA, the CDR3 is TGTGCCAGCAGCCTTAATTCTGGAGAGACCCAGTACTTC. Translation: CASSLNSGETQYF. The chain links TRBV7-3 to TRBJ2-5; D unresolved. The CDR3 consists of 13 residues. V lost 5 bases and J lost 4, with 11 bases in between. Germline V lookup: CDR1 SGHTA, CDR2 FQGTGA.

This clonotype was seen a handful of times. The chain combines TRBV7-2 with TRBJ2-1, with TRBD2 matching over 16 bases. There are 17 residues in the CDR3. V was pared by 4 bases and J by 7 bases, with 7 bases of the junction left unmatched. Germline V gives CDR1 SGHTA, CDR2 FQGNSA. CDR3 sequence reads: CASSSEWGLAGGNEQFF. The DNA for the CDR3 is TGTGCCAGCAGCTCCGAGTGGGGACTAGCGGGAGGGAATGAGCAGTTCTTC.

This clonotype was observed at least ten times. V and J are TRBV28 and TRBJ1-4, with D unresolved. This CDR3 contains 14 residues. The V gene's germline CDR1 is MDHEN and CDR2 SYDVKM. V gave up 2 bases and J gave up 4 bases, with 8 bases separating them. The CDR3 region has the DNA TGTGCCAGCAGTTTAAGGCAGCATAATGAAAAACTGTTTTTT. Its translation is CASSLRQHNEKLFF.

The CDR3: CASSLTTSGATGELFF. The CDR3 DNA is TGCGCCAGCAGCTTGACGACTAGCGGGGCCACCGGGGAGCTGTTTTTT. The chain uses TRBV5-1 and TRBJ2-2; 11 nucleotides align to TRBD2. The V segment lost 1 base and the J segment 4 bases; nucleotides outside the gene matches: 3. Germline values: CDR1 SGHRS, CDR2 YFSETQ. This CDR3 comprises 16 residues.

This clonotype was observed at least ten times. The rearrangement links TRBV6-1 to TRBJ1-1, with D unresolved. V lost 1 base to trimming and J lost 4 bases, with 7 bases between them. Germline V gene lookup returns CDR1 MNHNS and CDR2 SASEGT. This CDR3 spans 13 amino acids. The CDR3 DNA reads TGTGCCAGCAGTGAAGGTAGGGCCACTGAAGCTTTCTTT. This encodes CASSEGRATEAFF.

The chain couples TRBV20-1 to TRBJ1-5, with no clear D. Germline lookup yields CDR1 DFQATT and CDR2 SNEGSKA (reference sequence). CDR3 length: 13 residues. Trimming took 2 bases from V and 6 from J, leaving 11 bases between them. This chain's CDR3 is CSARYTAGQPQHF. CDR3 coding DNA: TGCAGTGCTAGATACACCGCGGGTCAGCCCCAGCATTTT.

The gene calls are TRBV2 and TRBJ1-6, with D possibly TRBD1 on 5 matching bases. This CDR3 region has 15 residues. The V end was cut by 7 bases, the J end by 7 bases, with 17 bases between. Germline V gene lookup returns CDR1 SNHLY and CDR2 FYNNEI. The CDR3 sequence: CASTPEQAKNSPLHF. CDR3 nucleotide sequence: TGTGCCAGCACCCCCGAACAGGCTAAGAATTCACCCCTCCACTTT. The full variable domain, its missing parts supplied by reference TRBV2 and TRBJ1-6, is EPEVTQTPSHQVTQMGQEVILRCVPISNHLYFYWYRQILGQKVEFLVSFYNNEISEKSEIFDDQFSVERPDGSNFTLKIRSTKLEDSAMYFCASTPEQAKNSPLHFGNGTRLTVT.

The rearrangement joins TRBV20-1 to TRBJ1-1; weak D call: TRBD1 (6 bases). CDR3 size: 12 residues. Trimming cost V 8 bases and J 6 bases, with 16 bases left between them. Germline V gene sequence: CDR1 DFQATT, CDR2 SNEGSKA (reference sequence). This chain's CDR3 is CSPTGGGPEAFF. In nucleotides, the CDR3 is TGCAGTCCTACGGGGGGCGGACCTGAAGCTTTCTTT.

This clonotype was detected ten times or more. The CDR3 loop is CASMVGRGAEQYF. The CDR3 DNA reads TGTGCCAGCATGGTTGGCAGGGGAGCCGAGCAGTACTTC. This chain joins TRBV28 and TRBJ2-7, with D tentatively TRBD1 (6 bases). V shed 7 bases and J shed 6 bases, with 16 bases lying between them. The CDR3 spans 13 residues. CDR1 and CDR2 (germline): MDHEN, SYDVKM.

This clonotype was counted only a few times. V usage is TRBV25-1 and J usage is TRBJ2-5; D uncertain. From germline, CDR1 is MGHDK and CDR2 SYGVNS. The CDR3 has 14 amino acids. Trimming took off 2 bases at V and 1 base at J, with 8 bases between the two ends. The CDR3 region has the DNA TGTGCCAGCAGTGAAGCGCAGATCCAAGAGACCCAGTACTTC. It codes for CASSEAQIQETQYF.